The 19 T cell receptor beta chains presented below share a single source sample, sequenced in a study of cytomegalovirus exposure and HLA in healthy donors (TCRdb year 2017). Receptor libraries were prepared by the immunoSEQ multiplex PCR assay. The clones in this table, taken by TCRdb from immuneACCESS, are in-frame only. Not every clone is retained; where verified, under half of the shortfall comes from an unresolved V gene, and the cause of the rest is unknown. The sample profile shows roughly 130,000 clones; over 85% of them were found once. The ten biggest clones cover about 3.7% of the sample. The specimen was PBMCs. These TCRs come from a man in his thirties or forties in good health and CMV-seronegative.

The chain recombines TRBV9 with TRBJ2-7; TRBD2 matches at 7 bases. In germline, CDR1 is SGDLS, CDR2 YYNGEE. The CDR3 has 12 amino acids. The ends lost 3 bases at V and 3 bases at J; junction bases unmatched: 0. The chain's CDR3 is CASSAGGYEQYF. The CDR3 DNA is TGTGCCAGCAGCGCGGGGGGCTACGAGCAGTACTTC.

This clone appeared a single time. This chain joins TRBV25-1 and TRBJ2-1; D is perhaps TRBD1 (6 bases). Trimming took 1 base from V and 3 from J, leaving 13 bases between them. Germline-derived CDR1 and CDR2 are MGHDK and SYGVNS. This CDR3 is built from 16 residues. The DNA for the CDR3 is TGTGCCAGCAGTGAATCAACGGGACACAGCTACAATGAGCAGTTCTTC. It yields the protein CASSESTGHSYNEQFF.

This sequence joins TRBV5-1 and TRBJ2-3; D gene unclear. Trimming removed 0 bases at V and 5 bases at J, with 10 bases between. This CDR3 contains 14 residues. CDR1 and CDR2 from the germline V gene are SGHRS and YFSETQ. The CDR3 loop is CASSLDQRGDTQYF. As DNA, the CDR3 is TGCGCCAGCAGCTTGGACCAGAGAGGAGATACGCAGTATTTT.

The rearrangement links TRBV13 to TRBJ1-2, with 12 positions matching TRBD1. The CDR3 has 16 amino acids. Germline assignment: CDR1 PRHDT and CDR2 FYEKMQ (reference sequence). The ends lost 5 bases at V and 5 bases at J; junction bases unmatched: 9. The CDR3 sequence is CASSARDRGRVYGYTF. CDR3 sequence (DNA): TGTGCCAGCAGCGCAAGGGACAGGGGGCGAGTATATGGCTACACCTTC.

The chain couples TRBV7-3 to TRBJ2-6; D is unclear. This CDR3 contains 14 residues. The germline V and J ends were trimmed by 5 bases and 0 bases, with 5 bases remaining between them. CDR1 and CDR2 from the germline V gene are SGHTA and FQGTGA. The CDR3 loop reads CASSQNSGANVLTF. The CDR3 coding sequence is TGTGCCAGCAGCCAAAACTCTGGGGCCAACGTCCTGACTTTC.

V is TRBV7-2 and J is TRBJ1-4, with D perhaps matching TRBD1 (6 bases). There are 13 residues in the CDR3. V was shortened by 6 bases and J by 5 bases, with 10 bases between the two germline ends. The germline CDR1 and CDR2 sequences are SGHTA and FQGNSA. CDR3 amino acids: CASSDQGNEKLFF. The CDR3 bases are TGTGCCAGCAGTGACCAGGGGAATGAAAAACTGTTTTTT.

The chain combines TRBV6-5 with TRBJ1-2; 7 bases fit TRBD1. The CDR3 runs 14 residues. V trimming: 3 bases; J trimming: 2 bases; junction bases outside the gene matches: 3. CDR1 and CDR2 from the germline V gene are MNHEY and SVGAGI. This CDR3 reads CASSYRRGNYGYTF. The CDR3 DNA reads as TGTGCCAGCAGTTATCGCAGGGGGAACTATGGCTACACCTTC.

This clone was seen a handful of times. Other DNA sequences in the same sample also yield this CDR3. The V gene is TRBV10-2, the J gene TRBJ1-2; 8 bases agree with TRBD1. CDR1 is WSHSY and CDR2 is SAAADI in the germline V gene. This CDR3 contains 15 residues. V lost 7 bases, J lost 2 bases, and 9 bases stayed unmatched. The CDR3 DNA is TGCGCCAGCAACCCAGGACAGGGAGCAAACTATGGCTACACCTTC. This gives the protein CASNPGQGANYGYTF.

The V and J genes are TRBV21-1 and TRBJ2-1; the table assigns TRBD2, which was not confirmed against the DNA. TRBV21-1 is classified as a pseudogene. This CDR3 has 14 amino acids. CDR3 in DNA: TGTGCCAGCAGGAAACTAGCCACGAACGATGAGCAGTTCTTC. Translation: CASRKLATNDEQFF.

V and J are TRBV18 and TRBJ2-1; D gene uncertain. Germline loops: CDR1 KGHSH, CDR2 LQKENI. With 2 bases removed from V and 10 bases from J, the gap between germline ends came to 12 bases. The CDR3 has 13 residues. The CDR3 sequence is CASSPYEVGEQFF. CDR3 nucleotide sequence: TGTGCCAGCTCACCATACGAAGTCGGGGAGCAGTTCTTC. Together with reference TRBV18 and TRBJ2-1, the CDR3 gives the full variable domain: NAGVMQNPRHLVRRRGQEARLRCSPMKGHSHVYWYRQLPEEGLKFMVYLQKENIIDESGMPKERFSAEFPKEGPSILRIQQVVRGDSAAYFCASSPYEVGEQFFGPGTRLTVL.

V usage is TRBV2 and J usage is TRBJ2-5; 10 positions agree with TRBD1. J lost 3 bases, V lost 7 bases, and 8 bases had no gene match. The germline V gene has CDR1 SNHLY and CDR2 FYNNEI. The CDR3 spans 15 residues. The CDR3 reads CASMRQGALEETQYF. CDR3 bases: TGTGCCAGCATGAGACAGGGGGCGCTGGAAGAGACCCAGTACTTC.

This rearrangement joins TRBV30 to TRBJ1-2; 7 positions match TRBD1. The junction had 17 bases not matched to a gene; V was cut back by 2 bases and J by 14 bases. Germline CDR1 is GTSNPN and CDR2 is SVGIG (reference sequence). The CDR3 consists of 14 residues. This chain's CDR3 is CAWSPSGQKFPRTF. The CDR3 DNA reads as TGTGCCTGGAGTCCCTCGGGACAGAAATTCCCCAGGACCTTC. The variable domain in full, with the rest retrieved from reference TRBV30 and TRBJ1-2, is SQTIHQWPATLVQPVGSPLSLECTVEGTSNPNLYWYRQAAGRGLQLLFYSVGIGQISSEVPQNLSASRPQDRQFILSSKKLLLSDSGFYLCAWSPSGQKFPRTFGSGTRLTVV.

This chain connects TRBV11-2 to TRBJ2-2; no definite D call. CDR1 is SGHAT and CDR2 is FQNNGV in the germline V gene. The V gene lost 5 bases and the J gene lost 0 bases, with 4 bases spanning the gap. CDR3 length: 13 amino acids. DNA of the CDR3: TGTGCCAGCAGCCTATCGAACACCGGGGAGCTGTTTTTT. Protein product: CASSLSNTGELFF.

This sequence joins TRBV11-2 and TRBJ2-7, with 12 bases matching TRBD2. This CDR3 region has 15 residues. V lost 5 bases to trimming and J lost 2 bases; unmatched junction nucleotides: 4. Germline lookup yields CDR1 SGHAT and CDR2 FQNNGV. CDR3 sequence (DNA): TGTGCCAGCAGCACCCGACTAGCGGGGGCCTACGAGCAGTACTTC. The encoded protein is CASSTRLAGAYEQYF.

The chain employs TRBV15 and TRBJ1-4, with D possibly matching TRBD1 (5 bases). CDR3 length: 15 amino acids. The V and J ends lost 3 bases and 3 bases respectively, with 11 bases between them. Per the germline V gene, CDR1 is LNHNV and CDR2 is YYDKDF (reference sequence). The CDR3 bases are TGTGCCACCAGCAGCACAGGTACACCTAATGAAAAACTGTTTTTT. Its translation: CATSSTGTPNEKLFF.

The J gene is TRBJ2-5, the V gene TRBV9; 8 bases match TRBD1. The V gene's germline CDR1 is SGDLS and CDR2 YYNGEE. V shed 0 bases and J 0 bases; nucleotides not matched to a gene: 4. The CDR3 runs 16 residues. The CDR3 DNA sequence: TGTGCCAGCAGCGTAGCTTCCAGGGGGCACCAAGAGACCCAGTACTTC. Protein: CASSVASRGHQETQYF.

This rearrangement joins TRBV6-6 to TRBJ1-2, with D hard to call. Per germline, CDR1 MNHNY and CDR2 SVGAGI (reference sequence). V dropped 6 bases and J dropped 2 bases, with 10 bases sitting between them. The CDR3 extends over 13 amino acids. In DNA form, the CDR3 reads TGTGCCAGCAGCCCCGAGAGGAACTATGGCTACACCTTC. The encoded protein is CASSPERNYGYTF.

The chain uses TRBV6-1 and TRBJ2-5, with D unresolved. V gave up 2 bases and J gave up 7 bases, with 11 bases separating them. The CDR3 has 13 amino acids. Per germline, CDR1 MNHNS and CDR2 SASEGT. CDR3 amino acids: CASSETPRGTQYF. CDR3 DNA sequence: TGTGCCAGCAGTGAAACCCCCAGAGGGACCCAGTACTTC.

The CDR3 reads CAISQIDYNSPLHF. The CDR3 DNA follows: TGTGCCATCAGTCAGATCGACTATAATTCACCCCTCCACTTT. The rearrangement uses TRBV10-3 and TRBJ1-6; D remains unclear. V lost 5 bases, J lost 3 bases, and 8 bases lay in between. Germline V gene sequence: CDR1 ENHRY, CDR2 SYGVKD. The CDR3 has 14 amino acids.